A selection of T cell receptor beta chains follows, all from one sample in a study of radiation and T cells in renal cell carcinoma. Generated by immunoSEQ multiplex PCR, the TCRdb table keeps only in-frame clones and is missing some. The repertoire holds fewer than 200,000 clones, with about 88% as singletons. Sequencing used blood, obtained from a patient whose treatment included radiotherapy and nephrectomy. These TCRs come from a woman between 45 and 60 years old with renal cell carcinoma. Both conserved end residues are part of each CDR3. D genes are given only for firm matches. Clone size is not always given. Where it is, it says once, few, many or a class for expanded clones.

D	V	J	size	DNA	CDR3
NA	TRBV11-2	TRBJ1-1	NA	TGTGCCAGCAGCTTACGTAGGGGAGGGAACACTGAAGCTTTCTTT	CASSLRRGGNTEAFF
TRBD1	TRBV6-5	TRBJ2-7	NA	TGTGCCAGCGGACAGGGCTACGAGCAGTACTTC	CASGQGYEQYF
TRBD1	TRBV7-2	TRBJ2-7	few	TGTGCCAGCAGCTATGTGGGGACAGGGGTCTACGAGCAGTACTTC	CASSYVGTGVYEQYF
NA	TRBV6-6	TRBJ1-1	NA	TGTGCCAGCAAATTGCAGCCGATGTTGGCTGAAGCTTTCTTT	CASKLQPMLAEAFF
NA	TRBV2	TRBJ1-6	few	TGTGCCAGCAGTAAAGTCCCTTTTCCTGGGGCCAATTCACCCCTCCACTTT	CASSKVPFPGANSPLHF
NA	TRBV4-3	TRBJ2-1	NA	TGCGCCAGCAGCCAAGACACGACACTGGCTCGGGGTGAGCAGTTCTTC	CASSQDTTLARGEQFF
TRBD1	TRBV18	TRBJ1-6	NA	TGTGCCAGCTCACCGAGCAGGACAGGGAAGGTTTCACCCCTCCACTTT	CASSPSRTGKVSPLHF
TRBD1	TRBV18	TRBJ2-5	NA	TGTGCCAGCTCGCCGGGACAGGCGTACCAAGAGACCCAGTACTTC	CASSPGQAYQETQYF
NA	TRBV6-6	TRBJ1-1	NA	TGTGCCAGCAAGTACAACCTGAGAAACGGGAACACTGAAGCTTTCTTT	CASKYNLRNGNTEAFF
NA	TRBV5-5	TRBJ1-2	NA	TGTGCCAGCAGCTTGTGGTGGACGGACAACCCGGTTGGGGGCTACACCTTC	CASSLWWTDNPVGGYTF
TRBD1	TRBV4-3	TRBJ2-2	NA	TGCGCCAGCAGCCAAAACTTACAGGGGGAAGGGGAGCTGTTTTTT	CASSQNLQGEGELFF
TRBD1	TRBV5-1	TRBJ2-7	NA	TGCGCCAGCAGCATCGGACAGGGAACAGAGCAGTACTTC	CASSIGQGTEQYF
TRBD2	TRBV6-6	TRBJ2-7	NA	TGTGCCAGCAGCCGACTAGCGGGGGGACCCTACGAGCAGTACTTC	CASSRLAGGPYEQYF
NA	TRBV6-6	TRBJ1-6	NA	TGTGCCAGCAGTTACTCGGGGAATTCACCCCTCCACTTT	CASSYSGNSPLHF
NA	TRBV5-1	TRBJ2-2	NA	TGCGCCAGCAGCTCAGACAGCGCAAACACCGGGGAGCTGTTTTTT	CASSSDSANTGELFF
TRBD2	TRBV7-2	TRBJ2-1	once	TGTGCCAGCAGCTTAGGTCCAGCTAGCGGGGGGTACAATGAGCAGTTCTTC	CASSLGPASGGYNEQFF
NA	TRBV5-1	TRBJ1-2	NA	TGCGCCAGCAGCCCTGGGTGGAGGGAGCAAGGCTACACCTTC	CASSPGWREQGYTF
NA	TRBV5-1	TRBJ1-3	NA	TGCGCCAGCAGCCGAGAGACAGCCGGAAACACCATATATTTT	CASSRETAGNTIYF
NA	TRBV6-6	TRBJ1-4	NA	TGTGCCACGTCGAACATCGGTCTTAATGAAAAACTGTTTTTT	CATSNIGLNEKLFF
TRBD2	TRBV23-1	TRBJ2-7	once	TGCGCCAGCAGTCATGCTAAGCGGGGGCTTCCCTACGAGCAGTACTTC	CASSHAKRGLPYEQYF
NA	TRBV30	TRBJ1-2	few	TGTGCCTGGAGTGTCCGACGGAGGCCTAACTATGGCTACACCTTC	CAWSVRRRPNYGYTF
NA	TRBV6-5	TRBJ2-7	NA	TGTGCCAGCACCTCAGGCAGAGCACCTTTACGGGAGCAGTACTTC	CASTSGRAPLREQYF
TRBD1	TRBV7-8	TRBJ1-2	NA	TGTGCCAGCAGCTCGCGGGGGGACAGGAGTAACTATGGCTACACCTTC	CASSSRGDRSNYGYTF
NA	TRBV13	TRBJ1-4	once	TGTGCCAGCAGCCGTACGTATGAAAAACTGTTTTTT	CASSRTYEKLFF
NA	TRBV15	TRBJ1-4	once	TGTGCCACCAGCAGAGATCTCCAAGGGGCGGGTGAAAAACTGTTTTTT	CATSRDLQGAGEKLFF
NA	TRBV13	TRBJ1-1	NA	TGTGCCAGCAGCTTATTGGGTTACACTGAAGCTTTCTTT	CASSLLGYTEAFF
NA	TRBV29-1	TRBJ1-1	few	TGCAGCGCCACAAACAGGGCTACTGAAGCTTTCTTT	CSATNRATEAFF
NA	TRBV6-1	TRBJ1-6	once	TGTGCCAGCAGTGAAACGGCAGTCTCTTATTCACCCCTCCACTTT	CASSETAVSYSPLHF
NA	TRBV6-5	TRBJ1-2	NA	TGTGCCAGCAGTCCCTTTGATGGCTACACCTTC	CASSPFDGYTF
NA	TRBV7-2	TRBJ2-7	once	TGTGCCAGCAGGCATGACAAGAGCTCCTACGAGCAGTACTTC	CASRHDKSSYEQYF
TRBD1	TRBV25-1	TRBJ1-1	NA	TGTGCCAGCAGTGCTGATACAGGGGGCACTGAAGCTTTCTTT	CASSADTGGTEAFF
TRBD1	TRBV7-3	TRBJ2-5	NA	TGTGCCAGCAGCTTCGGACAGGGTGAGACCCAGTACTTC	CASSFGQGETQYF
NA	TRBV6-1	TRBJ1-2	NA	TGTGCCAGCAGTGAAGGTCCGAATAACTATGGCTACACCTTC	CASSEGPNNYGYTF
TRBD2	TRBV7-9	TRBJ2-7	once	TGTGCCAGCAGCCTGATCCCTCTTGGGACTAGCGGCTCCTACGAGCAGTACTTC	CASSLIPLGTSGSYEQYF
TRBD1	TRBV2	TRBJ2-2	NA	TGTGCCAGCAGGAGGGACAGGGGGAACACCGGGGAGCTGTTTTTT	CASRRDRGNTGELFF
NA	TRBV9	TRBJ2-7	NA	TGTGCCAGCAGCGTAGGTCAGGGGGGCTACGAGCAGTACTTC	CASSVGQGGYEQYF
NA	TRBV29-1	TRBJ1-1	NA	TGCAGCGTTGAACTCCCGCATACGAACACTGAAGCTTTCTTT	CSVELPHTNTEAFF
NA	TRBV6-5	TRBJ2-3	NA	TGTGCCAGCAGTTCCGCTAGCAGTGCAGATACGCAGTATTTT	CASSSASSADTQYF
NA	TRBV9	TRBJ1-4	NA	TGTGCCAGCAGCGGACGAGGGTTAGAAAAACTGTTTTTT	CASSGRGLEKLFF
NA	TRBV5-1	TRBJ1-3	many	TGCGCCAGCAGTTTTTCATCGAGCTCTGGAAACACCATATATTTT	CASSFSSSSGNTIYF
NA	TRBV7-2	TRBJ2-3	NA	TGTGCCAGCAGCTTATACCGGGGTGGCAGCACAGATACGCAGTATTTT	CASSLYRGGSTDTQYF
NA	TRBV9	TRBJ2-1	few	TGTGCCAGCAGCCCTCTGGCTAGCTTCTACAATGAGCAGTTCTTC	CASSPLASFYNEQFF
NA	TRBV6-5	TRBJ1-3	NA	TGTGCCAGCAGTACCTCGGGGGGGTCTGGAAACACCATATATTTT	CASSTSGGSGNTIYF
NA	TRBV29-1	TRBJ1-1	NA	TGCAGCGTTGCGGGCAGGTGGGGGAACACTGAAGCTTTCTTT	CSVAGRWGNTEAFF
NA	TRBV2	TRBJ1-2	NA	TGTGCCAGCGTTTTTGGTGGCTACACCTTC	CASVFGGYTF
TRBD2	TRBV2	TRBJ2-7	NA	TGTGCCAGCAGTGAACTAGCGGGGGCGGCCTACGGGCAGTACTTC	CASSELAGAAYGQYF